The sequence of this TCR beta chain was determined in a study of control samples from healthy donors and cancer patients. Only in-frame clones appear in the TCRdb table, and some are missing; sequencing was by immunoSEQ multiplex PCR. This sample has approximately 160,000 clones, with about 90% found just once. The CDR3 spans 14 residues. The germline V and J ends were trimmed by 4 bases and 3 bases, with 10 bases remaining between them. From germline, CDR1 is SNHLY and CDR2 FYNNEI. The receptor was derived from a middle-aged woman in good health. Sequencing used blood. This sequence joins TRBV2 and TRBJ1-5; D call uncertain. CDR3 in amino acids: CASSVTQNNQPQHF. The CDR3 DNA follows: TGTGCCAGCAGTGTGACGCAGAACAATCAGCCCCAGCATTTT.